The entry that follows covers one T cell receptor beta chain sequence. Its antigen is unidentified. This sample is drawn from a study of blood T cells in healthy people across ages. Germline CDR1 is MNHEY and CDR2 is SVGAGI. Between the trimmed V and J ends, which lost 8 bases and 8 bases, there was a span of 22 bases. CDR3 length: 14 residues. Study-level findings and limits: Older age coincided with a roughly linear decline in TCR beta diversity per million T cells.

A J-beta primer mix and a sample-barcoded 5' primer were used in a second PCR of roughly 6 to 12 cycles. TCRdb reprocessed the 5' RACE reads via MiXCR and lists one record per CDR3 protein. The sample carries about 1.4 million distinct CDR3 sequences, approximately 59% recorded once. Those donating, healthy Caucasian individuals from Russia, were aged 6 to 90. Each donor gave approximately 9.5 milliliters of peripheral blood. The receptor's source is a man aged 18 to 30 in good health. Sequenced: blood. The genes are TRBV6-5 and TRBJ2-7; a possible D gene is TRBD2 (6 bases). This chain's CDR3 is CASGPPGDPRKQYF. The CDR3 DNA sequence: TGTGCCAGCGGACCTCCGGGGGATCCCCGCAAGCAGTACTTC.